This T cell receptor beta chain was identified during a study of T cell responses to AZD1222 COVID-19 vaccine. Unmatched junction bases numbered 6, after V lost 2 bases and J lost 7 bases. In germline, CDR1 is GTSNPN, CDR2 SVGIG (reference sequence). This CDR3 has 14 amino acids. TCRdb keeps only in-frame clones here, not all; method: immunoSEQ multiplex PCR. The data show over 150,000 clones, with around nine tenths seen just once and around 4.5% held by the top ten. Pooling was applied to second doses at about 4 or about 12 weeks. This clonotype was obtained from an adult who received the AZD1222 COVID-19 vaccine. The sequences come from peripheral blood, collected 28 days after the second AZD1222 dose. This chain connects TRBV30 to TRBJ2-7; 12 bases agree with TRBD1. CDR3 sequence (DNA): TGTGCCTGGAGTCCGGGACAGGGGGCTAAAGAGCAGTACTTC. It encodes CAWSPGQGAKEQYF.